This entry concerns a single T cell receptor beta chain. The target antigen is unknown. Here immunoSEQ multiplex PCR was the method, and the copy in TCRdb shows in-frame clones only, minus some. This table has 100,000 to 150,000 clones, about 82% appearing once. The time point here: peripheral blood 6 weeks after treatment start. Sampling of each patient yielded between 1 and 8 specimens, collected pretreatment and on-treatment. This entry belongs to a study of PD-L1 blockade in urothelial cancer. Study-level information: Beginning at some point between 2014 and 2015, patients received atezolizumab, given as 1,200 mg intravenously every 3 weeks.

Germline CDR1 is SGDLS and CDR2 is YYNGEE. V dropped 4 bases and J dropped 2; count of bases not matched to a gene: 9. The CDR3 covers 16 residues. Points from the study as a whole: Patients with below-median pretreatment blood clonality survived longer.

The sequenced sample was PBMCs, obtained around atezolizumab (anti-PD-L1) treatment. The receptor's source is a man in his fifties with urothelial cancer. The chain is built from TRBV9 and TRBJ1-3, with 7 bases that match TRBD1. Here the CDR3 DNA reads TGTGCCAGCAGCAACACAGGGGCGCTAGCTGGAAACACCATATATTTT. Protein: CASSNTGALAGNTIYF.